The 24 T cell receptor beta chains below all came from one sample that was sequenced in a study of cytomegalovirus exposure and HLA in healthy donors. PCR was performed using 60 Vbeta and 13 Jbeta primers. Method: immunoSEQ multiplex PCR; TCRdb's copy keeps in-frame clones and lacks some. The profile shows 130,000 to 150,000 clones, roughly 75% of them singletons. Material: PBMCs. The source of these receptors is a man aged 25 to 40 in good health and CMV-seronegative.

A remark on this clone: One end of the junction fails to match germline, which may point to a read error. The V and J genes are TRBV30 and TRBJ1-5; D might be TRBD1 (5 bases). The CDR3 covers 13 residues. The germline V gene has CDR1 GTSNPN and CDR2 SVGIG (reference sequence). CDR3 in DNA: TGTGCCTGGAGCAGGGATCAATGGCAGCCCCAGAATTTT. It yields the protein CAWSRDQWQPQNF.

This chain connects TRBV9 to TRBJ2-1; 7 bases line up with TRBD2. Looked up from germline, CDR1 is SGDLS and CDR2 is YYNGEE. The CDR3 spans 13 residues. V shed 2 bases, J shed 8 bases, and the junction held 4 bases outside the gene matches. CDR3 in amino acids: CASSVGTIYEQFF. The CDR3 DNA reads as TGTGCCAGCAGCGTCGGGACTATTTATGAGCAGTTCTTC.

The genes are TRBV5-1 and TRBJ2-2; 13 positions match TRBD2. Per the germline V gene, CDR1 is SGHRS and CDR2 is YFSETQ. The CDR3 loop spans 17 amino acids. V lost 3 bases and J lost 6; bases outside the gene matches: 8. The chain's CDR3 is CASSSPGTSGVSGELFF. CDR3 bases: TGCGCCAGCAGCTCTCCCGGGACTAGCGGGGTTTCCGGGGAGCTGTTTTTT.

V is TRBV7-8 and J is TRBJ1-1; D unclear. The length of the CDR3 is 15 residues. Germline lookup yields CDR1 SGHVS and CDR2 FQNEAQ. V was trimmed by 1 base and J by 0 bases, leaving 9 bases between them. The CDR3 region is CASSLDREMNTEAFF. The CDR3 bases are TGTGCCAGCAGCTTAGATAGGGAGATGAACACTGAAGCTTTCTTT.

The chain employs TRBV4-1 and TRBJ2-7, with D tentatively TRBD2 (6 bases). The CDR3 sequence is 15 residues long. The V and J ends lost 0 bases and 2 bases respectively, with 11 bases between them. Germline-derived CDR1 and CDR2 are MGHRA and YSYEKL. CDR3 sequence (DNA): TGCGCCAGCAGCCAAGATTACGGGAGTCCCTACGAGCAGTACTTC. Amino acids: CASSQDYGSPYEQYF.

The chain recombines TRBV5-4 with TRBJ2-2; tentative D call: TRBD2 (5 bases). The CDR3 has 13 amino acids. The germline V and J ends were trimmed by 2 bases and 4 bases, with 6 bases remaining between them. Germline V lookup: CDR1 SGHNT, CDR2 YYREEE (reference sequence). Written as DNA, the CDR3 is TGTGCCAGCAGCTTTCGGGGCACCGGGGAGCTGTTTTTT. It translates to CASSFRGTGELFF.

The chain is built from TRBV5-4 and TRBJ2-3; D ambiguous. Trimming cost V 4 bases and J 2 bases, with 8 bases left between them. There are 13 residues in the CDR3. Germline assignment: CDR1 SGHNT and CDR2 YYREEE (reference sequence). CDR3 loop: CASSPRITDTQYF. The CDR3 DNA is TGTGCCAGCAGCCCCAGGATCACAGATACGCAGTATTTT.

The chain combines TRBV28 with TRBJ2-1; D call uncertain. Germline CDR1 reads MDHEN; CDR2 reads SYDVKM. V shed 6 bases and J shed 0 bases, with 6 bases lying between them. This CDR3 spans 13 amino acids. The CDR3 DNA is TGTGCCAGCAGGGCCGCCTCCTACAATGAGCAGTTCTTC. Its protein product is CASRAASYNEQFF. Variable domain in full (rest from reference TRBV28 and TRBJ2-1): DVKVTQSSRYLVKRTGEKVFLECVQDMDHENMFWYRQDPGLGLRLIYFSYDVKMKEKGDIPEGYSVSREKKERFSLILESASTNQTSMYLCASRAASYNEQFFGPGTRLTVL.

CDR3 sequence reads: CASSIIGSRLLYGYTF. CDR3 sequence (DNA): TGTGCCAGTAGTATTATTGGCAGCAGACTACTCTATGGCTACACCTTC. The J gene is TRBJ1-2, the V gene TRBV19; no firm D call. Looked up from germline, CDR1 is LNHDA and CDR2 is SQIVND (reference sequence). V gave up 3 bases and J gave up 4 bases, with 18 bases separating them. The CDR3 runs to 16 residues.

The table lists this clone with a few counts. The V gene is TRBV12-5, the J gene TRBJ1-1; 9 nucleotides align to TRBD1. The CDR3 has 13 residues. J was trimmed by 6 bases and V by 6 bases; bases with no gene match: 5. In germline, CDR1 is LGHNT, CDR2 FRNRAP. CDR3 in amino acids: CASGATGGSEAFF. CDR3 in DNA: TGTGCTAGTGGGGCTACAGGGGGCTCTGAAGCTTTCTTT.

There are a few counts of this clone. As DNA, the CDR3 is TGTGCCAGCAGCCTTCCACTAGCGGGGGGGAACGAGCAGTACTTC. This encodes CASSLPLAGGNEQYF. The rearrangement uses TRBV5-5 and TRBJ2-7; 13 nucleotides line up with TRBD2. The CDR3 covers 15 residues. Germline CDR1 is SGHKS and CDR2 is YYEKEE (reference sequence). J was trimmed by 5 bases and V by 4 bases; bases with no gene match: 6.

This clone was counted once. The chain joins TRBV4-1 to TRBJ1-3; D is unclear. CDR3 size: 17 residues. Deletions cut 0 bases from V and 4 bases from J, with 16 bases between. CDR1 is MGHRA and CDR2 is YSYEKL in the germline V gene. CDR3 bases: TGCGCCAGCAGCCAAGATGGTGCAGTCGGGAAAGGAAACACCATATATTTT. It is translated as CASSQDGAVGKGNTIYF.

This chain uses TRBV4-1 with TRBJ1-2; unclear D gene. The ends were cut back, 1 base at V and 6 bases at J, with 9 bases in the middle. Germline V lookup: CDR1 MGHRA, CDR2 YSYEKL. The CDR3 has 13 residues. CDR3 nucleotide sequence: TGCGCCAGCAGCCAAGTCGGGTTCCATGGCTACACCTTC. It is translated as CASSQVGFHGYTF.

The chain is built from TRBV5-6 and TRBJ2-7; TRBD1 might be the D (5 bases). Looked up from germline, CDR1 is SGHDT and CDR2 is YYEEEE. The CDR3 is 13 residues long. V was clipped by 4 bases and J by 3 bases, with 11 bases between them. The CDR3 nucleotides read TGTGCCAGCAGCGGCGACAGCCTCTACGAGCAGTACTTC. Translated, it gives CASSGDSLYEQYF.

The rearrangement uses TRBV28 and TRBJ2-7; D remains unclear. Trimming removed 7 bases at V and 5 bases at J, with 12 bases between. The germline V gene has CDR1 MDHEN and CDR2 SYDVKM. The CDR3 is 12 amino acids. The CDR3 sequence is CASTSGFHEQYF. The CDR3 bases are TGTGCCAGCACGAGTGGTTTCCACGAGCAGTACTTC.

As to this clone: Other DNA sequences in the same sample also yield this CDR3. This sequence joins TRBV27 and TRBJ2-1; D is unresolved. This CDR3 spans 13 amino acids. CDR1 and CDR2 from the germline V gene are MNHEY and SMNVEV (reference sequence). V was trimmed by 0 bases and J by 4 bases, leaving 4 bases between them. CDR3 DNA: TGTGCCAGCAGTTTATCCAGTTACAATGAGCAGTTCTTC. Its protein product is CASSLSSYNEQFF.

The chain combines TRBV2 with TRBJ1-4; D unresolved. This CDR3 is 13 amino acids long. The ends were cut back, 8 bases at V and 6 bases at J, with 13 bases in the middle. Looked up from germline, CDR1 is SNHLY and CDR2 is FYNNEI. The CDR3: CASGSWRDEKLFF. The DNA of the CDR3 is TGTGCCAGCGGGAGTTGGAGGGATGAAAAACTGTTTTTT.

A single count supports this clone. This chain joins TRBV15 and TRBJ1-4; D is undetermined. Trimming cost V 3 bases and J 8 bases, with 7 bases left between them. The CDR3 totals 12 residues. CDR1 is LNHNV and CDR2 is YYDKDF in the germline V gene (reference sequence). The CDR3 region has the DNA TGTGCCACCAGCAGTCGTTCCGAAAAACTGTTTTTT. It translates to CATSSRSEKLFF.

The chain links TRBV5-1 to TRBJ1-1; TRBD1 matches at 9 bases. Unmatched junction bases numbered 4, after V lost 4 bases and J lost 0 bases. CDR3 length equals 15 residues. Germline V gene sequence: CDR1 SGHRS, CDR2 YFSETQ. CDR3 loop: CASSPGDRVNTEAFF. CDR3 nucleotides: TGCGCCAGCAGCCCCGGGGACAGGGTGAACACTGAAGCTTTCTTT.

The rearrangement uses TRBV5-4 and TRBJ1-1; D perhaps matches TRBD1 (6 bases). Germline values: CDR1 SGHNT, CDR2 YYREEE (reference sequence). The CDR3 consists of 16 residues. V was cut by 7 bases and J by 5 bases, with 24 bases left in between. The CDR3 loop is CASRKRGGTRDTEAFF. The CDR3 DNA is TGTGCCAGCCGAAAGAGAGGGGGAACGAGGGATACTGAAGCTTTCTTT.

The chain carries TRBV4-1 and TRBJ2-5, with a tentative D call TRBD2 (5 bases). V was pared by 4 bases and J by 3 bases, with 12 bases between. Germline assignment: CDR1 MGHRA and CDR2 YSYEKL. CDR3 length: 14 residues. CDR3 protein: CASSPTGSKETQYF. The CDR3 DNA is TGCGCCAGCAGCCCGACGGGAAGTAAAGAGACCCAGTACTTC.

The V gene is TRBV6-1, the J gene TRBJ1-5, with 7 bases identical to TRBD1. The length of the CDR3 is 16 residues. V was clipped by 1 base and J by 6 bases; unmatched bases: 9. The germline CDR1 and CDR2 sequences are MNHNS and SASEGT. CDR3 sequence (DNA): TGTGCCAGCAGTGAAGTGGGCAGGGGGGCGTTTCAGCCCCAGCATTTT. Translating it yields CASSEVGRGAFQPQHF.

The chain is built from TRBV7-9 and TRBJ2-4, with TRBD2 as a possible D gene (5 bases). Germline V gene data show CDR1 as SEHNR and CDR2 as FQNEAQ (reference sequence). The CDR3 has 16 amino acids. With 4 bases removed from V and 0 bases from J, the gap between germline ends came to 13 bases. CDR3 sequence: CASSSRAGLAKNIQYF. For the CDR3, the DNA is TGTGCCAGCAGCTCCCGCGCGGGTTTAGCCAAAAACATTCAGTACTTC.

The chain combines TRBV28 with TRBJ2-1, with 10 bases lining up with TRBD2. Trimming cost V 3 bases and J 5 bases; bases outside gene matches: 4. This CDR3 comprises 15 residues. CDR1 and CDR2 (germline): MDHEN, SYDVKM. The CDR3 reads CASSFQAGGNNEQFF. The CDR3 DNA reads TGTGCCAGCAGTTTCCAAGCGGGAGGGAACAATGAGCAGTTCTTC.